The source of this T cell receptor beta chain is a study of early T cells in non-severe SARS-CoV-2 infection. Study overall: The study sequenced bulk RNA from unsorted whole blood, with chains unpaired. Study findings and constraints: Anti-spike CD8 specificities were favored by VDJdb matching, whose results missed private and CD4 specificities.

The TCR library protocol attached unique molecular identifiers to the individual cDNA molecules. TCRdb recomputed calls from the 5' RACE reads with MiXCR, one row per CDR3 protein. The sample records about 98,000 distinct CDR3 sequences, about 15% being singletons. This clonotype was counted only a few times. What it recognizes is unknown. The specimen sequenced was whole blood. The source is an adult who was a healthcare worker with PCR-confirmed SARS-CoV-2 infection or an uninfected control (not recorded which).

The CDR3 sequence: CAGRPERSQETQYF. The CDR3 DNA is TGTGCGGGACGGCCGGAAAGGAGCCAAGAGACCCAGTACTTC. V is TRBV9 and J is TRBJ2-5, with D tentatively TRBD1 or TRBD2 (5 bases each). The CDR3 consists of 14 residues. From germline, CDR1 is SGDLS and CDR2 YYNGEE.